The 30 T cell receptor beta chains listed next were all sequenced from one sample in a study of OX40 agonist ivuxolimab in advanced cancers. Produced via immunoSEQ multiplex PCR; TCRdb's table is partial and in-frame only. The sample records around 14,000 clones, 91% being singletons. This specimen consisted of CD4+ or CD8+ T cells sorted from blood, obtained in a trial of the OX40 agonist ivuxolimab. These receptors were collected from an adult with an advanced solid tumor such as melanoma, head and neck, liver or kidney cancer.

CDR3 loop: CASSERGTGSTFNEQFF. CDR3 sequence (DNA): TGTGCCAGCAGTGAAAGGGGGACAGGGTCGACGTTCAATGAGCAGTTCTTC. The chain is built from TRBV25-1 and TRBJ2-1; 9 bases are a match to TRBD1. This CDR3 has 17 amino acids. With V trimmed by 2 bases and J by 6 bases, 11 bases remained unmatched. Germline V gives CDR1 MGHDK, CDR2 SYGVNS.

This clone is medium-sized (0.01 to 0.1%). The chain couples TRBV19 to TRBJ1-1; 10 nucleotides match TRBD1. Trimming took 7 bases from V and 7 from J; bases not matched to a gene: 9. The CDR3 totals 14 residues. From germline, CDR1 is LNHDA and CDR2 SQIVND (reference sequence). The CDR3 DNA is TGTGCCAGTACCGAGGACAGGGGGATGGTTGAAGCTTTCTTT. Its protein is CASTEDRGMVEAFF.

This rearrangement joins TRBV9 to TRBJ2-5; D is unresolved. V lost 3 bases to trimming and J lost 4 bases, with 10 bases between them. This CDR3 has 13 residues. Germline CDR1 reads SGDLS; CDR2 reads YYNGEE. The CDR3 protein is CASSGVGTETQYF. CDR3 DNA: TGTGCCAGCAGCGGAGTGGGTACAGAGACCCAGTACTTC.

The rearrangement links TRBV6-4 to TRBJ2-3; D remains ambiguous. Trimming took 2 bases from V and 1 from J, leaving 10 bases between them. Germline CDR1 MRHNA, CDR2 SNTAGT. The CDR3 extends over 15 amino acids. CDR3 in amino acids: CASSDGSGGTDTQYF. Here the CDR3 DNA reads TGTGCCAGCAGTGACGGCTCAGGAGGCACAGATACGCAGTATTTT.

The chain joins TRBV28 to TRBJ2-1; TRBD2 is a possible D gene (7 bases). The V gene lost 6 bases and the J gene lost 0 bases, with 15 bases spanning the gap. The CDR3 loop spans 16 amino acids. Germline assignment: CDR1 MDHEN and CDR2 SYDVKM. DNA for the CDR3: TGTGCCAGCAGGGGGGGCGGGGGAAGCTCCTACAATGAGCAGTTCTTC. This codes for CASRGGGGSSYNEQFF.

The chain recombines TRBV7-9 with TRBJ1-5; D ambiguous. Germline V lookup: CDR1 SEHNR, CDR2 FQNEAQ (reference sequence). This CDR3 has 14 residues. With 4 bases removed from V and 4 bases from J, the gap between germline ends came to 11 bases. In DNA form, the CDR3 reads TGTGCCAGCAGCTCAGAGGGTCTGAATCAGCCCCAGCATTTT. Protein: CASSSEGLNQPQHF.

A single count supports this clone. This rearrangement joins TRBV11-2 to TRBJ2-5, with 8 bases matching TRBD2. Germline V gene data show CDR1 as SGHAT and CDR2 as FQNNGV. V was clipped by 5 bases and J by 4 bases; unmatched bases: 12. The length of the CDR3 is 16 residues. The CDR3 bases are TGTGCCAGCAGCCCGGGGGGGATGGGGGTCATAGAGACCCAGTACTTC. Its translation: CASSPGGMGVIETQYF.

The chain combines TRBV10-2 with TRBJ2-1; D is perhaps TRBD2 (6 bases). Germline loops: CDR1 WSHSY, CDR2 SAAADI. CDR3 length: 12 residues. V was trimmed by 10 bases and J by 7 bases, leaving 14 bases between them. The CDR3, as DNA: TGCGCCACCGAGGCGGGGAGGAATGAGCAGTTCTTC. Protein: CATEAGRNEQFF.

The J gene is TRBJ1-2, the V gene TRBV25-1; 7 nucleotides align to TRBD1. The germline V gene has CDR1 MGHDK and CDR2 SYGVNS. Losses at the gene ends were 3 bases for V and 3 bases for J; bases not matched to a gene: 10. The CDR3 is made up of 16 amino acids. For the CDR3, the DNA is TGTGCCAGCAGTGATTCAACAGGGGTTGGCCACTATGGCTACACCTTC. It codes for CASSDSTGVGHYGYTF.

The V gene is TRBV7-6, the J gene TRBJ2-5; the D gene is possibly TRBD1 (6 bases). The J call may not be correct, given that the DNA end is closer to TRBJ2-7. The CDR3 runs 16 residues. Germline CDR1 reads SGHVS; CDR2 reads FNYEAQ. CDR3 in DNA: TGTGCCAGCAGCTCCCACGGCCAGGGGACCTCCTACGAGCAGTACTTC. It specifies CASSSHGQGTSYEQYF.

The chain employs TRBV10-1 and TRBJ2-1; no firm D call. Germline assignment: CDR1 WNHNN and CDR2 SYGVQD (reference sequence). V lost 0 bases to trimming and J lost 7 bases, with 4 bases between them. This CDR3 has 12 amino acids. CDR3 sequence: CASSESGNEQFF. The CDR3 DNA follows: TGCGCCAGCAGTGAGTCCGGGAATGAGCAGTTCTTC.

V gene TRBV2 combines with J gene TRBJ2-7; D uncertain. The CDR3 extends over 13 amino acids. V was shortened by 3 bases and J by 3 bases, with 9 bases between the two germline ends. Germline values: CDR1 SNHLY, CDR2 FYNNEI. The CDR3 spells CASSDRRGYEQYF. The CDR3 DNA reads TGTGCCAGCAGTGATAGAAGAGGCTACGAGCAGTACTTC.

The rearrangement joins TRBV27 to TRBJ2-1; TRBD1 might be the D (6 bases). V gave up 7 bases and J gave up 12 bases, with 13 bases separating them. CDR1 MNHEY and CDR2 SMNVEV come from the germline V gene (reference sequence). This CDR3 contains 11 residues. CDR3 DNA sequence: TGTGCCAGCAAATTGGGGGCTGCGCAGTTCTTC. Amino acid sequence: CASKLGAAQFF.

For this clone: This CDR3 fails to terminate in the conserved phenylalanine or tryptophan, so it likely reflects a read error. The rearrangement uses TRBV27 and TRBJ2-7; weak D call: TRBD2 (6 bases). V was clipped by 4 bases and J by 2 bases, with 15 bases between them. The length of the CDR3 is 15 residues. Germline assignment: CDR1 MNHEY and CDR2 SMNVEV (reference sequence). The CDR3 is CASSSTASVTYEQYL. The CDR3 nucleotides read TGTGCCAGCAGTTCGACGGCTAGCGTAACCTACGAGCAGTACCTC.

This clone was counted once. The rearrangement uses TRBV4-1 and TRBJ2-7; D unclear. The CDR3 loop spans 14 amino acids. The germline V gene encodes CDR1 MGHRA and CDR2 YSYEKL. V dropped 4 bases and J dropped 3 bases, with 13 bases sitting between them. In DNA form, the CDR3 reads TGCGCCAGCAGCCTCGGAGTGGGCTACTACGAGCAGTACTTC. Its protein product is CASSLGVGYYEQYF.

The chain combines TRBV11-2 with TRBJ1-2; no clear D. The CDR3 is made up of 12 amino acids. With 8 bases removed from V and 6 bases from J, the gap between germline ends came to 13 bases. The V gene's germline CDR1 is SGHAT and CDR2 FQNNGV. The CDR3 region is CASGQRADGYTF. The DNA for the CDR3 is TGTGCCAGCGGGCAAAGGGCGGATGGCTACACCTTC.

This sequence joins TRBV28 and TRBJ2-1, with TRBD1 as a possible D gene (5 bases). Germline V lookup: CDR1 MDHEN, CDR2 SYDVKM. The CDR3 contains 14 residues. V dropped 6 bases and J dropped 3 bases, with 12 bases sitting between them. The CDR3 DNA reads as TGTGCCAGCAGCCCTCTGACAGACTACAATGAGCAGTTCTTC. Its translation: CASSPLTDYNEQFF.

CDR3 coding DNA: TGTGCCAGCAGCCCCCCCTTTCAAGGGGGCAATCAGCCCCAGCATTTT. Its protein product is CASSPPFQGGNQPQHF. The chain carries TRBV21-1 and TRBJ1-5; TRBD1 is taken as the D call from the table, unchecked against the DNA. TRBV21-1 counts as a pseudogene. This CDR3 spans 16 amino acids.

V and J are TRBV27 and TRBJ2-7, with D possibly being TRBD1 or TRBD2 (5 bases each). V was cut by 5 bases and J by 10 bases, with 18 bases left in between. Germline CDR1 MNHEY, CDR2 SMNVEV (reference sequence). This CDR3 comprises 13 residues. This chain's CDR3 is CASSTSGTLSQYF. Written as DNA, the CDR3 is TGTGCCAGCAGTACTTCCGGGACCTTAAGTCAGTACTTC.

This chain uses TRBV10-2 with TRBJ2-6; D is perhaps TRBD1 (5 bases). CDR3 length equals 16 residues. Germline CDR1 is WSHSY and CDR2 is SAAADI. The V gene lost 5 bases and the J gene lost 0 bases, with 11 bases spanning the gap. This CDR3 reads CASSLTALSGANVLTF. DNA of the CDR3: TGCGCCAGCAGTCTGACAGCGCTCTCTGGGGCCAACGTCCTGACTTTC.

In DNA, the CDR3 is TGTGCCAGCAGTGAGGGGGTTGGGTATGGCTACACCTTC. The encoded protein is CASSEGVGYGYTF. The chain joins TRBV27 to TRBJ1-2; D perhaps matches TRBD1 (6 bases). This CDR3 region has 13 residues. Per germline, CDR1 MNHEY and CDR2 SMNVEV (reference sequence). V was shortened by 5 bases and J by 5 bases, with 12 bases between the two germline ends.

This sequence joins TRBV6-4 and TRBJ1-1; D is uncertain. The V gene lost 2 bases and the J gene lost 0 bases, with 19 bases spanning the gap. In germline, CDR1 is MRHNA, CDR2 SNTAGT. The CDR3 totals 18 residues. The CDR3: CASSDSEEQPSVNTEAFF. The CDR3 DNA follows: TGTGCCAGCAGTGACAGCGAGGAACAACCATCAGTGAACACTGAAGCTTTCTTT.

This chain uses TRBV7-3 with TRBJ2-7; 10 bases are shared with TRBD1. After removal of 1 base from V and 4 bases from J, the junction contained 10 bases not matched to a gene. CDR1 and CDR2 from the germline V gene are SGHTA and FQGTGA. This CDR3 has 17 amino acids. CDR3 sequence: CASSLNVWGQGLYEQYF. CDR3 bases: TGTGCCAGCAGCTTAAATGTGTGGGGACAGGGGTTGTACGAGCAGTACTTC.

CDR3 in DNA: TGTGCCAGCAGTAGGCCACAGGGGGCTTGGACTGAAGCTTTCTTT. This sequence encodes CASSRPQGAWTEAFF. The chain has TRBV27 and TRBJ1-1, with 9 bases lining up with TRBD1. From germline, CDR1 is MNHEY and CDR2 SMNVEV (reference sequence). The ends lost 5 bases at V and 5 bases at J; junction bases unmatched: 9. This CDR3 contains 15 residues.

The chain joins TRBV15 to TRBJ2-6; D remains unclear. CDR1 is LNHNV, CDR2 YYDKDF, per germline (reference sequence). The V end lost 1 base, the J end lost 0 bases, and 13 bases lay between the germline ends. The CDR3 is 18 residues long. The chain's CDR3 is CATSRGESDPSGANVLTF. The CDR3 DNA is TGTGCCACCAGCAGAGGAGAGAGCGACCCCTCTGGGGCCAACGTCCTGACTTTC.

The CDR3 nucleotides are TGTGCCAGCAGCGCTTGGACAGGGACTAATGAAAAACTGTTTTTT. As protein: CASSAWTGTNEKLFF. The chain combines TRBV5-6 with TRBJ1-4; 8 positions match TRBD1. V lost 4 bases, J lost 2 bases, and 4 bases stayed unmatched. CDR1 is SGHDT and CDR2 is YYEEEE in the germline V gene. This CDR3 has 15 amino acids.

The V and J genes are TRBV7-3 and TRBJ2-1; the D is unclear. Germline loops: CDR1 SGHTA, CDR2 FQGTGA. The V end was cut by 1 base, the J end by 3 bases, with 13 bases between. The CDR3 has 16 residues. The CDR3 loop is CASSLSLGSDYNEQFF. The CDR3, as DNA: TGTGCCAGCAGCTTAAGCCTGGGATCAGACTACAATGAGCAGTTCTTC.

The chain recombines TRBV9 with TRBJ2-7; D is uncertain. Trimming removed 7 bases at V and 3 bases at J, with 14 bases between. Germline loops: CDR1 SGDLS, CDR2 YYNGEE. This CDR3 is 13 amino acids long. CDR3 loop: CASGSGADYEQYF. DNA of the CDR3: TGTGCCAGCGGTTCAGGCGCCGACTACGAGCAGTACTTC. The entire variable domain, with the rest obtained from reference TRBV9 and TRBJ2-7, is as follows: DSGVTQTPKHLITATGQRVTLRCSPRSGDLSVYWYQQSLDQGLQFLIQYYNGEERAKGNILERFSAQQFPDLHSELNLSSLELGDSALYFCASGSGADYEQYFGPGTRLTVT.

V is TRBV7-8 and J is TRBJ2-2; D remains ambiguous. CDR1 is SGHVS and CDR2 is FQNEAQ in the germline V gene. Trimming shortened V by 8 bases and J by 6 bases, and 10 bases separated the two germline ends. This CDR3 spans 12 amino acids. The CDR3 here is CASAWAPGELFF. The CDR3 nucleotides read TGTGCCAGCGCCTGGGCCCCCGGGGAGCTGTTTTTT. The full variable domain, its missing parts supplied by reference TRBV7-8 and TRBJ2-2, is GAGVSQSPRYKVAKRGQDVALRCDPISGHVSLFWYQQALGQGPEFLTYFQNEAQLDKSGLPSDRFFAERPEGSVSTLKIQRTQQEDSAVYLCASAWAPGELFFGEGSRLTVL.

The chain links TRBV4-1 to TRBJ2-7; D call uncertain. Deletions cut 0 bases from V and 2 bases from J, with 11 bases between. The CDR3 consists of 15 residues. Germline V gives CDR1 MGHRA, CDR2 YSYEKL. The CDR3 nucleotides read TGCGCCAGCAGCCAAGAGGTCCACGCCGCCTACGAGCAGTACTTC. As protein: CASSQEVHAAYEQYF.